The 19 T cell receptor beta chains listed next were all sequenced from one sample in a study of cytomegalovirus exposure and HLA in healthy donors. The PCR had 60 Vbeta and 13 Jbeta primers. Measured with immunoSEQ multiplex PCR; TCRdb has only the in-frame clones, and not every one. The data hold approximately 140,000 clones, with roughly three fifths observed a single time. Sequenced sample: PBMCs. All receptors derive from a woman aged 60-75 years in good health and CMV-seronegative.

This chain joins TRBV7-9 and TRBJ2-1, with TRBD2 identical over 10 bases. J lost 10 bases, V lost 5 bases, and 14 bases had no gene match. This CDR3 has 16 amino acids. CDR1 SEHNR and CDR2 FQNEAQ come from the germline V gene (reference sequence). CDR3: CASSLGVSSGSKEQFF. In nucleotides, the CDR3 is TGTGCCAGCAGCCTAGGCGTGTCTAGCGGGAGTAAGGAGCAGTTCTTC.

The V and J genes are TRBV27 and TRBJ2-3; 12 positions agree with TRBD2. J was trimmed by 2 bases and V by 3 bases; bases with no gene match: 3. This CDR3 is built from 16 residues. In germline, CDR1 is MNHEY, CDR2 SMNVEV (reference sequence). The CDR3 DNA follows: TGTGCCAGCAGTTTGCTAGCGGGAGGGTCCACAGATACGCAGTATTTT. Protein sequence: CASSLLAGGSTDTQYF.

The rearrangement uses TRBV5-6 and TRBJ2-2; 8 bases are a match to TRBD2. The V gene's germline CDR1 is SGHDT and CDR2 YYEEEE. CDR3 size: 16 residues. The ends lost 3 bases at V and 1 base at J; junction bases unmatched: 5. CDR3 nucleotides: TGTGCCAGCAGCTCGGAGGGGACTAGGAACACCGGGGAGCTGTTTTTT. This translates into CASSSEGTRNTGELFF.

Comment on this clone: A junction end diverges from the germline sequence, so it may reflect a read error. CDR3 residues: CSSSPTGISNYGYTF. Written as DNA, the CDR3 is TGTTCCAGCAGCCCGACAGGGATCTCTAACTATGGCTACACCTTC. The rearrangement links TRBV7-9 to TRBJ1-2; 7 bases fit TRBD1. This CDR3 contains 15 residues. Germline CDR1 is SEHNR and CDR2 is FQNEAQ (reference sequence).

V usage is TRBV5-1 and J usage is TRBJ2-7, with 7 bases matching TRBD2. The J segment lost 5 bases and the V segment lost 0 bases, leaving 11 bases of the junction unmatched. Germline-derived CDR1 and CDR2 are SGHRS and YFSETQ. The CDR3 is 16 amino acids. CDR3 nucleotides: TGCGCCAGCAGCTTGGTATGGGGGGGAAGTGGCAACGAGCAGTACTTC. It specifies CASSLVWGGSGNEQYF.

V and J are TRBV5-1 and TRBJ1-2; D is unclear. Trimming removed 1 base at V and 4 bases at J, with 8 bases between. From germline, CDR1 is SGHRS and CDR2 YFSETQ. The CDR3 spans 13 residues. For the CDR3, the DNA is TGCGCCAGCAGCTTGTTGGGCAGCTATGGCTACACCTTC. This translates into CASSLLGSYGYTF.

This clone was counted a few times. This chain uses TRBV5-1 with TRBJ2-7; 12 nucleotides match TRBD2. CDR1 is SGHRS, CDR2 YFSETQ, per germline. CDR3 length equals 16 residues. V dropped 2 bases and J dropped 6; count of bases not matched to a gene: 9. The CDR3, as DNA: TGCGCCAGCAGCTTTTCGACTAGCGGGGGACCAGGCGAGCAGTACTTC. It translates to CASSFSTSGGPGEQYF.

This chain links TRBV18 with TRBJ2-3; 9 bases fit TRBD2. The CDR3 is made up of 16 amino acids. Germline values: CDR1 KGHSH, CDR2 LQKENI. The J segment lost 3 bases and the V segment lost 2 bases, leaving 6 bases of the junction unmatched. CDR3 nucleotide sequence: TGTGCCAGCTCACCAGGACAAGCGGGGGGTACAGATACGCAGTATTTT. It specifies CASSPGQAGGTDTQYF.

This sequence joins TRBV9 and TRBJ1-1; a weak D match, TRBD1 (6 bases). The CDR3 sequence is 14 residues long. The germline V gene encodes CDR1 SGDLS and CDR2 YYNGEE. Trimming shortened V by 3 bases and J by 4 bases, and 13 bases separated the two germline ends. The CDR3 bases are TGTGCCAGCAGCGCCGAAACAGGGCCCACTGAAGCTTTCTTT. This encodes CASSAETGPTEAFF.

This clone was counted once. The rearrangement links TRBV6-5 to TRBJ2-3, with 7 bases that match TRBD1. The CDR3 runs 14 residues. Per the germline V gene, CDR1 is MNHEY and CDR2 is SVGAGI. V shed 5 bases and J 2 bases; nucleotides not matched to a gene: 4. CDR3 nucleotide sequence: TGTGCCAGCAGTCGGGACAGCCCCACAGATACGCAGTATTTT. Translation gives CASSRDSPTDTQYF.

The chain has TRBV7-3 and TRBJ1-2; D gene unclear. The CDR3 spans 15 residues. Per the germline V gene, CDR1 is SGHTA and CDR2 is FQGTGA. V was clipped by 5 bases and J by 1 base, with 14 bases between them. Here the CDR3 reads CASSPDATNNYGYTF. Written as DNA, the CDR3 is TGTGCCAGCAGCCCCGACGCGACAAATAACTATGGCTACACCTTC.

This clone was seen a few times. Other DNA sequences of this sample code for an identical CDR3. V and J are TRBV7-2 and TRBJ1-2, with TRBD1 matching 7 bases. With V trimmed by 1 base and J by 4 bases, 3 bases remained unmatched. The CDR3 sequence is 14 residues long. In germline, CDR1 is SGHTA, CDR2 FQGNSA. In DNA form, the CDR3 reads TGTGCCAGCAGCTTAGGAGGGGGCGGCTATGGCTACACCTTC. The encoded protein is CASSLGGGGYGYTF.

The chain couples TRBV6-5 to TRBJ2-7, with 9 bases aligning to TRBD1. The CDR3 covers 13 residues. Germline V gene sequence: CDR1 MNHEY, CDR2 SVGAGI. V dropped 6 bases and J dropped 8; count of bases not matched to a gene: 8. CDR3 sequence reads: CASSQGTGFQQYF. In DNA, the CDR3 is TGTGCCAGCAGCCAAGGGACAGGGTTTCAGCAGTACTTC.

The V and J genes are TRBV29-1 and TRBJ2-7, with TRBD1 as a possible D gene (6 bases). V dropped 7 bases and J dropped 3 bases, with 13 bases sitting between them. This CDR3 has 12 residues. Germline CDR1 reads SQVTM; CDR2 reads ANQGSEA. The CDR3 nucleotides read TGCAGCGCTTCCGGACAGAACTACGAGCAGTACTTC. The encoded protein is CSASGQNYEQYF.

The gene calls are TRBV7-3 and TRBJ2-3; TRBD2 might be the D (6 bases). CDR1 SGHTA and CDR2 FQGTGA come from the germline V gene. The CDR3 consists of 14 residues. Trimming removed 3 bases at V and 6 bases at J, with 13 bases between. In nucleotides, the CDR3 is TGTGCCAGCAGCTTGAGCGGTGGGGGGGATACGCAGTATTTT. Its translation is CASSLSGGGDTQYF.

J is TRBJ1-4 and V is TRBV28, with 10 bases that match TRBD1. The germline V gene has CDR1 MDHEN and CDR2 SYDVKM. This CDR3 contains 17 residues. Trimming at V came to 4 bases and at J to 7 bases, leaving 12 bases not matched to a gene. CDR3 bases: TGTGCCAGCAGTTCTCACCCCGGGACAGGGGCGAGTGAAAAACTGTTTTTT. This encodes CASSSHPGTGASEKLFF. Together with reference TRBV28 and TRBJ1-4, the CDR3 gives the full variable domain: DVKVTQSSRYLVKRTGEKVFLECVQDMDHENMFWYRQDPGLGLRLIYFSYDVKMKEKGDIPEGYSVSREKKERFSLILESASTNQTSMYLCASSSHPGTGASEKLFFGSGTQLSVL.

The V call is TRBV28, the J call TRBJ2-7; 7 bases fit TRBD2. V dropped 3 bases and J dropped 4; count of bases not matched to a gene: 3. This CDR3 comprises 13 residues. Germline V gene data show CDR1 as MDHEN and CDR2 as SYDVKM. In DNA, the CDR3 is TGTGCCAGCAGTTTGGGGGGGAGGTACGAGCAGTACTTC. Protein product: CASSLGGRYEQYF.

This clone was picked up a small number of times. V usage is TRBV7-6 and J usage is TRBJ2-1; the match to TRBD2 covers 12 bases. This CDR3 is 17 amino acids long. Germline V gene sequence: CDR1 SGHVS, CDR2 FNYEAQ. J was trimmed by 7 bases and V by 5 bases; bases with no gene match: 12. The CDR3 reads CASSRRTSGNPDNEQFF. The CDR3 nucleotides read TGTGCCAGCAGCCGACGGACTAGCGGGAACCCCGATAATGAGCAGTTCTTC.

The V call is TRBV28, the J call TRBJ2-1, with D perhaps matching TRBD2 (6 bases). The CDR3 runs 13 residues. V gave up 8 bases and J gave up 9 bases, with 17 bases separating them. The germline gives CDR1 MDHEN, CDR2 SYDVKM. The CDR3 loop is CASQPHLGGEQFF. CDR3 nucleotides: TGTGCCAGCCAACCACACCTGGGAGGTGAGCAGTTCTTC.